This T cell receptor (beta chain) was captured by sequencing in a study of T cell changes during pregnancy in multiple sclerosis. TCRdb's table, derived via immunoSEQ multiplex PCR, lists solely in-frame clones and lacks some. Among tens of thousands of clones listed, around 94% were seen once. Germline-derived CDR1 and CDR2 are SGHVS and FQNEAQ. J was trimmed by 0 bases and V by 4 bases; bases with no gene match: 3. This CDR3 has 16 amino acids. This TCR was recovered from a female donor in good health, enrolled as a control in a pregnancy study. Here the sequenced sample was peripheral blood, taken in the third trimester of pregnancy. V usage is TRBV7-8 and J usage is TRBJ1-6; 7 bases agree with TRBD1. The CDR3 here is CASSYRTGSYNSPLHF. The CDR3 nucleotides read TGTGCCAGCAGCTACCGGACAGGCTCCTATAATTCACCCCTCCACTTT.